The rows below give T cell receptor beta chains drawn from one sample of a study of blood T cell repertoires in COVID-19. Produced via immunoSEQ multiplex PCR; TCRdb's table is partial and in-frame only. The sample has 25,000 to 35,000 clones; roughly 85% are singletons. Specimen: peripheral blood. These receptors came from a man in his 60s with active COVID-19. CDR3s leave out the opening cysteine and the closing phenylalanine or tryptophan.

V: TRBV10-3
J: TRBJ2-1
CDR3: ATNGGYNEQF

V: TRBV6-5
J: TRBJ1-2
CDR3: ASSPQGYDGYT

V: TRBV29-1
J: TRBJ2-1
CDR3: SVSGTSGYNEQF

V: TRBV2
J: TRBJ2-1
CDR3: ASKLGSNEQF

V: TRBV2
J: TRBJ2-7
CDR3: ASSVSRSYEQY

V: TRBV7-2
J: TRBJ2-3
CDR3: ASSPTVGTGGDTQY

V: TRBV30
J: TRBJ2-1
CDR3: AWSVQGLRSQANNEQF

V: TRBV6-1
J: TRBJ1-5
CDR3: ASRMPGQVSQPQH

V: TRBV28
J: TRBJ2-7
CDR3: ASSLGSSGGYEQY

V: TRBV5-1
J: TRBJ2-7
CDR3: ASSPGTGKYEQY

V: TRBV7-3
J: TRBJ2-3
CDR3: ASSFLADTQY

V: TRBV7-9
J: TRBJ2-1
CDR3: ASSLVEEQF

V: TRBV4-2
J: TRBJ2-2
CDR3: ASSPFSGRNTGELF

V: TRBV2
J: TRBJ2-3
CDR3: ASSEGGLAGATDTQY

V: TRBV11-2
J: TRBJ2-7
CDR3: ASAGYEQY

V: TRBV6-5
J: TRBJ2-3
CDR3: ASSYSDRGTDTQY

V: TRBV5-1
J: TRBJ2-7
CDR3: ASSLVGDRGNEQY

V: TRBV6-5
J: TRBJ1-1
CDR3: ASTPRSVRNTEAF

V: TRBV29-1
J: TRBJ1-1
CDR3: SFTVVGQTAF

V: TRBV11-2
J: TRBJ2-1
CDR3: ASSLPGGGYNEQF

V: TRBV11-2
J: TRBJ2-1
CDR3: ASSPPGLAGVLEF

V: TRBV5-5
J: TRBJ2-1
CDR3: ASSHPTAGGEQF

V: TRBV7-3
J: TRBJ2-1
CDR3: ASSLGRSEQF

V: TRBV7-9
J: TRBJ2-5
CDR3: ASSFMSLETQY

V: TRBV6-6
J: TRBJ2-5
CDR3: ASIPGTSGHQETQY

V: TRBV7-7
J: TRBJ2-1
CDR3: ASGSSYNEQF

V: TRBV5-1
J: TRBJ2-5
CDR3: ASSRTSQGTETQY

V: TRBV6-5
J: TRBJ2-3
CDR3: ASSSGRALGDTQY

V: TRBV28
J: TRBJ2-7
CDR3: ASSLSRDVLEQY

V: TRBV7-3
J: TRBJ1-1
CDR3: ASSSVAGYTEAF

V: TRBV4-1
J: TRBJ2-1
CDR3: ASSQPVADIYNEQF

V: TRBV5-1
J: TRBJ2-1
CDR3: ASSESIVDAYNEQF

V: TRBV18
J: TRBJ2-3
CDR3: ASSPRLSTDTQY

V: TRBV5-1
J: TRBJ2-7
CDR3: ASSLGIGTGTYEQY

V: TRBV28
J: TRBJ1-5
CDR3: ASSFGQGAYQPQH

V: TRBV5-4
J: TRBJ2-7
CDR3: ASSLDGTGAYEQY

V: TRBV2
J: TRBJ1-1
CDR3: ASLTGQGNTEAF

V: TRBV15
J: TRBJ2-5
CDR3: ATSRRTSGSSSGETQY

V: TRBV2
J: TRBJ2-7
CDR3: ASSAWDFRSYEQY

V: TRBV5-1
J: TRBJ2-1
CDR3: ASSPYTPQGLADNEQF